Each of the 8 T cell receptor beta chains below was sequenced from the same sample in a study of blood T cell repertoires in COVID-19. Assay: immunoSEQ multiplex PCR; the TCRdb copy retains only in-frame clones and omits some. This sample carries 55,000 to 90,000 clones, around 92% of them seen once, and the ten largest clones take 10% to 15%. Input material: peripheral blood. These TCRs come from a human donor with active COVID-19. The donor label of this sample is uncertain.

This clone was found a few times. V gene TRBV4-1 combines with J gene TRBJ2-2; 9 nucleotides align to TRBD2. The J segment lost 0 bases and the V segment lost 0 bases, leaving 8 bases of the junction unmatched. This CDR3 region has 19 residues. Germline CDR1 and CDR2: MGHRA and YSYEKL. CDR3 sequence: CASSQDLFGLASNTGELFF. DNA for the CDR3: TGCGCCAGCAGCCAAGATTTATTCGGACTAGCGTCGAACACCGGGGAGCTGTTTTTT.

This clone was seen only once. The chain uses TRBV28 and TRBJ1-5; the D is unclear. The CDR3 is 13 amino acids. The V end was cut by 4 bases, the J end by 5 bases, with 9 bases between. Germline lookup yields CDR1 MDHEN and CDR2 SYDVKM. The CDR3 loop reads CASSSSNYQPQHF. Here the CDR3 DNA reads TGTGCCAGCAGTTCATCTAATTATCAGCCCCAGCATTTT.

The chain links TRBV5-5 to TRBJ2-7; 7 bases map to TRBD2. The V segment lost 9 bases and the J segment 3 bases; nucleotides outside the gene matches: 15. The CDR3 length is 15 residues. Germline V gene lookup returns CDR1 SGHKS and CDR2 YYEKEE (reference sequence). CDR3 protein: CATLIGRVGDYEQYF. The CDR3 bases are TGTGCCACCCTCATAGGGAGGGTGGGGGACTACGAGCAGTACTTC.

The rearrangement joins TRBV27 to TRBJ2-1, with 11 bases lining up with TRBD2. V was clipped by 2 bases and J by 6 bases; unmatched bases: 3. The germline gives CDR1 MNHEY, CDR2 SMNVEV (reference sequence). This CDR3 spans 15 amino acids. Here the CDR3 DNA reads TGTGCCAGCAGTTTACGTAGCGGGAGGGCCAATGAGCAGTTCTTC. Protein: CASSLRSGRANEQFF.

This clone has just one count. CDR3 nucleotide sequence: TGTGCCAGCAGTGCCCCCGGGACTACGCACAATGAGCAGTTCTTC. Its protein product is CASSAPGTTHNEQFF. The J gene is TRBJ2-1, the V gene TRBV28; 7 bases match TRBD2. The germline V gene has CDR1 MDHEN and CDR2 SYDVKM. After removal of 5 bases from V and 5 bases from J, the junction contained 9 bases not matched to a gene. This CDR3 has 15 amino acids. The whole variable domain, remainder taken from reference TRBV28 and TRBJ2-1, is DVKVTQSSRYLVKRTGEKVFLECVQDMDHENMFWYRQDPGLGLRLIYFSYDVKMKEKGDIPEGYSVSREKKERFSLILESASTNQTSMYLCASSAPGTTHNEQFFGPGTRLTVL.

The chain combines TRBV28 with TRBJ2-7; 9 nucleotides match TRBD1. Losses at the gene ends were 4 bases for V and 2 bases for J; bases not matched to a gene: 0. The CDR3 extends over 13 amino acids. Germline lookup yields CDR1 MDHEN and CDR2 SYDVKM. CDR3 sequence (DNA): TGTGCCAGCAGTTGGACAGGGGCCTACGAGCAGTACTTC. Its protein is CASSWTGAYEQYF.

This clone was detected once. The gene calls are TRBV10-1 and TRBJ2-2, with D possibly matching TRBD2 (5 bases). Germline V gene lookup returns CDR1 WNHNN and CDR2 SYGVQD (reference sequence). This CDR3 is 13 amino acids long. Deletions cut 4 bases from V and 3 bases from J, with 6 bases between. The CDR3 protein is CASSVRDTGELFF. Here the CDR3 DNA reads TGCGCCAGCAGTGTGAGGGACACCGGGGAGCTGTTTTTT.

This clone was seen only once. This chain joins TRBV5-6 and TRBJ2-6; maybe TRBD2 (6 bases). This CDR3 spans 16 amino acids. Trimming removed 5 bases from V and 0 bases from J, with 12 bases in between. The germline V gene encodes CDR1 SGHDT and CDR2 YYEEEE. In nucleotides, the CDR3 is TGTGCCAGCAGTCTCCGGGGGAGCTCTGGGGCCAACGTCCTGACTTTC. It codes for CASSLRGSSGANVLTF.